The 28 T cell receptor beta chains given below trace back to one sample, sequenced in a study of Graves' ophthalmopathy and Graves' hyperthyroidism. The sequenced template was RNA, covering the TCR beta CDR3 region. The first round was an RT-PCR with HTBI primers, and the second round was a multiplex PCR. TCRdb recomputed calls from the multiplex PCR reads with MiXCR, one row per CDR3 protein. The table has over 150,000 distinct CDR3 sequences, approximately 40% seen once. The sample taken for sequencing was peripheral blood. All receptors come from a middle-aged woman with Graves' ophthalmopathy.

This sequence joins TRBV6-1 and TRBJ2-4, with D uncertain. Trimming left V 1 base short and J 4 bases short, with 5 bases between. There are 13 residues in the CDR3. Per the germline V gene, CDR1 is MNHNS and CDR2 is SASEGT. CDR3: CASSEVEKNIQYF. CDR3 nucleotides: TGTGCCAGCAGTGAAGTTGAAAAAAACATTCAGTACTTC.

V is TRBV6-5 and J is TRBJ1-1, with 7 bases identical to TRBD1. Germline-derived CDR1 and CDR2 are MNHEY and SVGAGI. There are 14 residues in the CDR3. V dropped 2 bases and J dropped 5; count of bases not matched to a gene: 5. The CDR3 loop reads CASSYRDSDTEAFF. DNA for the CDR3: TGTGCCAGCAGTTACCGGGACAGTGATACTGAAGCTTTCTTT.

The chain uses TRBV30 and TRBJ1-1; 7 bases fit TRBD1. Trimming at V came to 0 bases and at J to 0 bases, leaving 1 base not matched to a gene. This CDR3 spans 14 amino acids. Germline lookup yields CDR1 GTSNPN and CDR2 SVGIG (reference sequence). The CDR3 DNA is TGTGCCTGGAGTGTCGGGACAGTGAACACTGAAGCTTTCTTT. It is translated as CAWSVGTVNTEAFF.

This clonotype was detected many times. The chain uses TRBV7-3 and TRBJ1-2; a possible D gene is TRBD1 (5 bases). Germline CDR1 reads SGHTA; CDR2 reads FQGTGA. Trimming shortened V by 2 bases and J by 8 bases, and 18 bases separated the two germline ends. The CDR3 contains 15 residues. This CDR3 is CASSLGAPAGRGYTF. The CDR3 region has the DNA TGTGCCAGCAGCTTAGGGGCCCCGGCCGGCAGGGGCTACACCTTC.

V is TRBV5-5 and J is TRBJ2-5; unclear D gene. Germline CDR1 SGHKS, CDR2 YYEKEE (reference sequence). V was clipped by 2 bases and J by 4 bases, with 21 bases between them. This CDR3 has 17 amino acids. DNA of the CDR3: TGTGCCAGCAGCTTAGGCCCGGCCGACACTCCGGGAGAGACCCAGTACTTC. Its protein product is CASSLGPADTPGETQYF.

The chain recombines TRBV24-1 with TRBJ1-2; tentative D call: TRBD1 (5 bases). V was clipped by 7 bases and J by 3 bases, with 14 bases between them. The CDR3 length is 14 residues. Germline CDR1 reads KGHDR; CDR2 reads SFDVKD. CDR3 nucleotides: TGTGCCACCAGCGGGACGGGGTTTGACTATGGCTACACCTTC. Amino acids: CATSGTGFDYGYTF.

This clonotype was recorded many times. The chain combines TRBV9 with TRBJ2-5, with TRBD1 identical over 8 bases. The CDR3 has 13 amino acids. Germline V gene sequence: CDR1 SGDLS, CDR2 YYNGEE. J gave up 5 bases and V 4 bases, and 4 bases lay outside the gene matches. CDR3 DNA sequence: TGTGCCAGCAGCCCGGACAGGGTGGAGACCCAGTACTTC. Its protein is CASSPDRVETQYF.

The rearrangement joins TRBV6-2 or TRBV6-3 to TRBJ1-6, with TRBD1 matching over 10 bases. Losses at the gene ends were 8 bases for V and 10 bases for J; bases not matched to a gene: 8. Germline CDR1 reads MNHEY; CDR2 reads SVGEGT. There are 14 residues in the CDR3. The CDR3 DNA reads TGTGCCAGCGGACGGGACAGGGGAGGGTCACCCCTCCACTTT. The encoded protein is CASGRDRGGSPLHF.

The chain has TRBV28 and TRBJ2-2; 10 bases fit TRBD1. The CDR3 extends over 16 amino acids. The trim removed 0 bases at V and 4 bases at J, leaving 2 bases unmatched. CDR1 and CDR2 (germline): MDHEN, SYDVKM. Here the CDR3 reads CASSLWRTGGTGELFF. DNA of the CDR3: TGTGCCAGCAGTTTATGGAGGACAGGGGGCACCGGGGAGCTGTTTTTT.

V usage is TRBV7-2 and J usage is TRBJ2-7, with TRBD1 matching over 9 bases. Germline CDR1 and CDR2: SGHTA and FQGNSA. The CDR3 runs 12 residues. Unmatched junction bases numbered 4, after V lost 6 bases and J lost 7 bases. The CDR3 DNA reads TGTGCCAGCAGAACAGGGGGCAGGGAGCAGTACTTC. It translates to CASRTGGREQYF.

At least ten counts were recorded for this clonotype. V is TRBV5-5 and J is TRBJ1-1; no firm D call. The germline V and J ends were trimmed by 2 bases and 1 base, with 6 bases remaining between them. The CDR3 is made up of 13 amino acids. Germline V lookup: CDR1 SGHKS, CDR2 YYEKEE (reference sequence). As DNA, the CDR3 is TGTGCCAGCAGCTTTATCCAGAACACTGAAGCTTTCTTT. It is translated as CASSFIQNTEAFF.

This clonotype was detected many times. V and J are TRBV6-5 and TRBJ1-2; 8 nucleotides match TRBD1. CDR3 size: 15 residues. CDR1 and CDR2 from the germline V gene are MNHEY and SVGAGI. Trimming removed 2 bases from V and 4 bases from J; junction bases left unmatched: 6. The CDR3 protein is CASSYQTDRVYGYTF. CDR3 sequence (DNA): TGTGCCAGCAGTTACCAAACGGACAGGGTCTATGGCTACACCTTC.

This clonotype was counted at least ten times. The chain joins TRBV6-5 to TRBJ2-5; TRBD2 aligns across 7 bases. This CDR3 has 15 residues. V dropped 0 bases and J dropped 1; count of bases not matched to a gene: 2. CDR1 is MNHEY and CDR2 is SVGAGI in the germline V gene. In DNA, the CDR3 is TGTGCCAGCAGTTACTCTGGCGGGGGCCAAGAGACCCAGTACTTC. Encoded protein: CASSYSGGGQETQYF.

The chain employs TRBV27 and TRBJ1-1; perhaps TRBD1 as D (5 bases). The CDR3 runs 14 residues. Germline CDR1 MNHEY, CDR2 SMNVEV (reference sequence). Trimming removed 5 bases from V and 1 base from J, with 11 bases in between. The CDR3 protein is CASSPAGTNTEAFF. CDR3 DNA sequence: TGTGCCAGCAGTCCCGCCGGGACGAACACTGAAGCTTTCTTT.

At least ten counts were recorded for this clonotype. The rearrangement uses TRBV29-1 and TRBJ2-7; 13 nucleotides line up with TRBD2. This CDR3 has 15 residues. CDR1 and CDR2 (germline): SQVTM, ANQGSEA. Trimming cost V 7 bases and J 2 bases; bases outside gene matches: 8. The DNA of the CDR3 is TGCAGCGCTACGACTAGCGGGGGGCCGGCCTACGAGCAGTACTTC. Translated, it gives CSATTSGGPAYEQYF.

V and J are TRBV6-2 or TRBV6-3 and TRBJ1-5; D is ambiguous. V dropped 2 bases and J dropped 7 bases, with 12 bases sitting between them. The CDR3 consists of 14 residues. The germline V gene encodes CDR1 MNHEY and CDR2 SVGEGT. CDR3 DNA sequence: TGTGCCAGCAGTTACGAGGAGCCAGGCCAGCCCCAGCATTTT. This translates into CASSYEEPGQPQHF.

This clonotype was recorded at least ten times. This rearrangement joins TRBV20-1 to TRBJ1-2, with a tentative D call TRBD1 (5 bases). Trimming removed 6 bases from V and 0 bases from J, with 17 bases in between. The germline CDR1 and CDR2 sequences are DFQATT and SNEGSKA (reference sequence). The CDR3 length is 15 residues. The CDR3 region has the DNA TGCAGTGCGGGGGGGGTAGGGTCCTCTAACTATGGCTACACCTTC. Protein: CSAGGVGSSNYGYTF.

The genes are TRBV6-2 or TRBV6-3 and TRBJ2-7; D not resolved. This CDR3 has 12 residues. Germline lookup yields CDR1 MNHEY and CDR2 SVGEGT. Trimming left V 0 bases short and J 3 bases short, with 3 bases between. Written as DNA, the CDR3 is TGTGCCAGCAGTTACTCCATCTACGAGCAGTACTTC. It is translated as CASSYSIYEQYF.

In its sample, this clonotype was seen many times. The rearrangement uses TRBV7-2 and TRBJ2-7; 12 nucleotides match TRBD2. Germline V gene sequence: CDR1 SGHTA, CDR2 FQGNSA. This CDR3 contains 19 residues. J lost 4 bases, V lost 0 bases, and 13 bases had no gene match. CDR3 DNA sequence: TGTGCCAGCAGCTTAGCGAGCGGAGCTAGCGGGAGGGCCGGGTACGAGCAGTACTTC. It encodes CASSLASGASGRAGYEQYF.

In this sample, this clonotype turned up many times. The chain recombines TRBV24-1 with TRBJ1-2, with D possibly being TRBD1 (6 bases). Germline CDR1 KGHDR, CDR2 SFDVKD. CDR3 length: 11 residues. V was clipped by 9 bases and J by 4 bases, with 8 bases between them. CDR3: CATSGAYGYTF. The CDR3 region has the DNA TGTGCCACCTCGGGGGCCTATGGCTACACCTTC.

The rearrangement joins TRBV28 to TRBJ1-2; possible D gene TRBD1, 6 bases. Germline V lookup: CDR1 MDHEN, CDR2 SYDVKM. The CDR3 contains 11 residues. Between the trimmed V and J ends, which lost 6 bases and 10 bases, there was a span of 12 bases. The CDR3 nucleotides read TGTGCCAGCAGGAGACAGGCCTACTACACCTTC. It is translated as CASRRQAYYTF.

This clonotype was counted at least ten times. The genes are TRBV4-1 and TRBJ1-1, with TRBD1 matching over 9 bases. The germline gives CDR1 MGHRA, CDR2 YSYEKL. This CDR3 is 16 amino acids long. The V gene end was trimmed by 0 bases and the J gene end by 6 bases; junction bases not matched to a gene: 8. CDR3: CASSQDINRGQAEAFF. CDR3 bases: TGCGCCAGCAGCCAAGATATAAACAGGGGGCAAGCTGAAGCTTTCTTT.

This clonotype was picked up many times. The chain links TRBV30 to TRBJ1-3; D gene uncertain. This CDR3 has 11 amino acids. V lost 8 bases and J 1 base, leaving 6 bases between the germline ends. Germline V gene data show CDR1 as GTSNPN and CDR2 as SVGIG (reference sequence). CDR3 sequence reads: CAGDSGNTIYF. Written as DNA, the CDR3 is TGTGCCGGTGATTCTGGAAACACCATATATTTT.

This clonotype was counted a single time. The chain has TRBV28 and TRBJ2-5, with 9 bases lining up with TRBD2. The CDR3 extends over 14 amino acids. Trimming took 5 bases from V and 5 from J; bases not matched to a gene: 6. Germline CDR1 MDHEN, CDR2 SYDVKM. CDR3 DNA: TGTGCCAGCAGTCGGCAGGGGACTAGCGAGACCCAGTACTTC. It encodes CASSRQGTSETQYF.

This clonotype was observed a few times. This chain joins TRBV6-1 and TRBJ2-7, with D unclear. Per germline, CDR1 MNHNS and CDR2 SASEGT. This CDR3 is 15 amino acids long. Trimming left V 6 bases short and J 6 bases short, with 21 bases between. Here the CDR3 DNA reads TGTGCCAGCAGCCGCCCCGGCCAGGAGCGCTCCGAGCAGTACTTC. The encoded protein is CASSRPGQERSEQYF.

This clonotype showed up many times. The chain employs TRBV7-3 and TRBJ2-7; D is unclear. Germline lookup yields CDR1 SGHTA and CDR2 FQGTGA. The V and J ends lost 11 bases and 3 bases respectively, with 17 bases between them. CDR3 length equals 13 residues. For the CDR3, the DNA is TGTGCCGTAGTGCTCGGGCGCAACTACGAGCAGTACTTC. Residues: CAVVLGRNYEQYF.

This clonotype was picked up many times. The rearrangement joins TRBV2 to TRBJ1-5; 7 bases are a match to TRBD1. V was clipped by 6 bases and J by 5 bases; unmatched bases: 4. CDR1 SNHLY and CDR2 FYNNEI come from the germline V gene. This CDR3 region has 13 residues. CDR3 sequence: CASSRQGHQPQHF. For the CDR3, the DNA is TGTGCCAGCAGCCGACAGGGACATCAGCCCCAGCATTTT.

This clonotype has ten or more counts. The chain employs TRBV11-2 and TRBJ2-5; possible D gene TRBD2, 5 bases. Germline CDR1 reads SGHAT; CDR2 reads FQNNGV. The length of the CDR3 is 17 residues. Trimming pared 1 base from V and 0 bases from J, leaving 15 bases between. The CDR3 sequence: CASSLVFSRANQETQYF. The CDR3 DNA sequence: TGTGCCAGCAGCTTAGTTTTTTCGCGGGCCAACCAAGAGACCCAGTACTTC.